This T cell receptor (beta chain) derives from a study of blood T cell repertoires in COVID-19. The wider study: The analysed material was cDNA or gDNA that came from T cells, B-cell-depleted T cells, or PBMCs.

Data came from immunoSEQ multiplex PCR; TCRdb stores just in-frame clones and leaves some out. The sample includes approximately 300,000 clones, roughly 90% seen only once; the top ten take around a sixth. V was shortened by 1 base and J by 0 bases, with 7 bases between the two germline ends. The V gene's germline CDR1 is SGHVS and CDR2 FQNEAQ. The CDR3 runs 14 residues. The sequenced sample consisted of PBMCs or T cells enriched from blood (not recorded which). The receptor was derived from a woman under 40 who had recovered from COVID-19. The chain uses TRBV7-8 and TRBJ2-7, with D unclear. For the CDR3, the DNA is TGTGCCAGCAGCTTAGAGTATAGCTCCTACGAGCAGTACTTC. Protein product: CASSLEYSSYEQYF.